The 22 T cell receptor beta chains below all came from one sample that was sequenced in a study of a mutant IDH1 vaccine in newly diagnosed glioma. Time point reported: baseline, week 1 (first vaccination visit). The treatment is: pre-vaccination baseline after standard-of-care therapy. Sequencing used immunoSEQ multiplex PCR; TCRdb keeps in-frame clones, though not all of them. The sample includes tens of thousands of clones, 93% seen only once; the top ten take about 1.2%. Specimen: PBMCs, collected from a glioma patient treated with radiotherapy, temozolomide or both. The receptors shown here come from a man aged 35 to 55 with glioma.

The CDR3 nucleotides are TGTGCCAGCAGCGCCACCCGACAGGGAGCCAATGAAAAACTGTTTTTT. The encoded protein is CASSATRQGANEKLFF. V gene TRBV7-9 combines with J gene TRBJ1-4; 7 positions match TRBD1. CDR1 is SEHNR and CDR2 is FQNEAQ in the germline V gene (reference sequence). J lost 5 bases, V lost 5 bases, and 11 bases had no gene match. The CDR3 contains 16 residues.

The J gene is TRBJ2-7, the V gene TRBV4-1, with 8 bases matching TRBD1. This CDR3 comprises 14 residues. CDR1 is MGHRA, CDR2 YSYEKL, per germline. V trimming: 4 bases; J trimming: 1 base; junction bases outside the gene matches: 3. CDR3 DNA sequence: TGCGCCAGCAGCCCCCGGACAGGGTCCTACGAGCAGTACTTC. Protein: CASSPRTGSYEQYF.

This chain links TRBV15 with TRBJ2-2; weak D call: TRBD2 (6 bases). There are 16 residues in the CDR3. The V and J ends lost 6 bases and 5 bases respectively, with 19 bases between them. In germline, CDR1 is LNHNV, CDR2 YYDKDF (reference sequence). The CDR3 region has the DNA TGTGCCACCAGATTCGGGAGAGCAGGTTCGACCGGGGAGCTGTTTTTT. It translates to CATRFGRAGSTGELFF.

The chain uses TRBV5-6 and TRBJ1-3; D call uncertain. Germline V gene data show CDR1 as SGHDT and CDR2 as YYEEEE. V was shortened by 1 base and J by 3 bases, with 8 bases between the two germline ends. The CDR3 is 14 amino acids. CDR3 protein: CASSLISDGNTIYF. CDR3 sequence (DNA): TGTGCCAGCAGCTTGATCAGCGATGGAAACACCATATATTTT.

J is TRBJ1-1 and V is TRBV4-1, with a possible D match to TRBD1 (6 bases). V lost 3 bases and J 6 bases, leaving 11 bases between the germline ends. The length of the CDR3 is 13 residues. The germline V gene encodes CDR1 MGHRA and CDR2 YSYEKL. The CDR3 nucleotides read TGCGCCAGCAGCCAGATAGGGGGAGCTGAAGCTTTCTTT. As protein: CASSQIGGAEAFF.

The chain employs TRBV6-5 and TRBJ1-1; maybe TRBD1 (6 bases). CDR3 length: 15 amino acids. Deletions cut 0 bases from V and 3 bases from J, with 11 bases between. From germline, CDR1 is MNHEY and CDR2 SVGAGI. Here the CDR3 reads CASSYSHRADTEAFF. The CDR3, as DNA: TGTGCCAGCAGTTACTCCCACAGGGCGGACACTGAAGCTTTCTTT.

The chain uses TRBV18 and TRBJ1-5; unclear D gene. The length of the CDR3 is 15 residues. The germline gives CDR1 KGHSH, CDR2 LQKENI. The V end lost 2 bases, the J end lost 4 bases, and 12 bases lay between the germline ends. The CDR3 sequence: CASSPSAAPNQPQHF. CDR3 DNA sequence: TGTGCCAGCTCACCATCGGCAGCTCCGAATCAGCCCCAGCATTTT.

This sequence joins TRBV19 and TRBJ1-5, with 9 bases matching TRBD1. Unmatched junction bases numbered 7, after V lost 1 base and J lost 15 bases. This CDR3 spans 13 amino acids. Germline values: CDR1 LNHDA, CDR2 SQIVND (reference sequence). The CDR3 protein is CASSIGPQTGGHF. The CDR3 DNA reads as TGTGCCAGTAGTATAGGCCCCCAGACAGGGGGGCATTTT.

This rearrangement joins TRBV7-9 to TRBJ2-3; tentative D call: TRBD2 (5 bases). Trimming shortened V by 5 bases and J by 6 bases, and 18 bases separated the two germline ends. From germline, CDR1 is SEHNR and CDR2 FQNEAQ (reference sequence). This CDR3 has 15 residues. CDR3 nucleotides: TGTGCCAGCAGCGGAACTGACGGGAAAGAGGATACGCAGTATTTT. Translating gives CASSGTDGKEDTQYF.

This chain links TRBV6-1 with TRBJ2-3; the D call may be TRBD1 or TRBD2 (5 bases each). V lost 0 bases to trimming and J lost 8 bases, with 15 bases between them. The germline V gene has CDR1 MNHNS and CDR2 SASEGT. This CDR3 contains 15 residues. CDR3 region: CASSEALLPRGTQYF. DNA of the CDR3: TGTGCCAGCAGTGAAGCGCTTCTGCCGAGGGGTACGCAGTATTTT.

The CDR3 here is CASSLGLAGGDEQYF. DNA of the CDR3: TGTGCCAGCAGCTTAGGTTTAGCGGGGGGCGACGAGCAGTACTTC. V is TRBV11-2 and J is TRBJ2-7, with 10 nucleotides matching TRBD2. Germline values: CDR1 SGHAT, CDR2 FQNNGV. This CDR3 is 15 amino acids long. V was clipped by 1 base and J by 5 bases; unmatched bases: 5.

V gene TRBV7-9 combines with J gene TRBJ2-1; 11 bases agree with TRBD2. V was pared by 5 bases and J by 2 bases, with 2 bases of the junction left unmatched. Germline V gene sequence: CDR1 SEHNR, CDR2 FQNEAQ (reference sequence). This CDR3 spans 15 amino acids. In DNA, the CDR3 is TGTGCCAGCAGCCTTAGCGGGAGGGCCTACAATGAGCAGTTCTTC. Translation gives CASSLSGRAYNEQFF. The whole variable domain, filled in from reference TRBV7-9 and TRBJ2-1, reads DTGVSQNPRHKITKRGQNVTFRCDPISEHNRLYWYRQTLGQGPEFLTYFQNEAQLEKSRLLSDRFSAERPKGSFSTLEIQRTEQGDSAMYLCASSLSGRAYNEQFFGPGTRLTVL.

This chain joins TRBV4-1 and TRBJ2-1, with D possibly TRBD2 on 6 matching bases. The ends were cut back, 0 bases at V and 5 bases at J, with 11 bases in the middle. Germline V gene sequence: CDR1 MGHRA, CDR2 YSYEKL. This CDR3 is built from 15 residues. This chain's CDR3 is CASSQELQRDNEQFF. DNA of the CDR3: TGCGCCAGCAGCCAAGAACTCCAGCGGGACAATGAGCAGTTCTTC.

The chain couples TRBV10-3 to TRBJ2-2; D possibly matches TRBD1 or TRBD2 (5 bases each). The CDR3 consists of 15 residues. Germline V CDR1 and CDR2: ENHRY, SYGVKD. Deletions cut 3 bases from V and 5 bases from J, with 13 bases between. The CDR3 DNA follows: TGTGCCATCAGTGACCTGGGGCGAGGGACCGGGGAGCTGTTTTTT. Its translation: CAISDLGRGTGELFF.

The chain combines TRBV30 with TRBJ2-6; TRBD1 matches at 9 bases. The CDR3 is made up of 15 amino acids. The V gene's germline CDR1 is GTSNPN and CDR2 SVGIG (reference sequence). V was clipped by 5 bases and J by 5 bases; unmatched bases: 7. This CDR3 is CAWDTGTGWANVLTF. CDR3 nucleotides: TGTGCCTGGGACACTGGGACAGGGTGGGCCAACGTCCTGACTTTC.

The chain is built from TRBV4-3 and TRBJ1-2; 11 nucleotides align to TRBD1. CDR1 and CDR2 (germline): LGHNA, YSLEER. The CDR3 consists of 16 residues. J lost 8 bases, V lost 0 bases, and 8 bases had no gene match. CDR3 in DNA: TGCGCCAGCAGCCAAGATACGGGAGGGACAGGGGGAGGCTACACCTTC. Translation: CASSQDTGGTGGGYTF.

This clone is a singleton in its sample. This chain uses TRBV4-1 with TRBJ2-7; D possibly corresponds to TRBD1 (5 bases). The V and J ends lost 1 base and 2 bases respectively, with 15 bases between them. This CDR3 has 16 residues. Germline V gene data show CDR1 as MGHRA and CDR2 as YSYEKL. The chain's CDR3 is CASSQGSSKGAYEQYF. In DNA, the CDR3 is TGCGCCAGCAGCCAAGGGAGTAGCAAAGGGGCCTACGAGCAGTACTTC.

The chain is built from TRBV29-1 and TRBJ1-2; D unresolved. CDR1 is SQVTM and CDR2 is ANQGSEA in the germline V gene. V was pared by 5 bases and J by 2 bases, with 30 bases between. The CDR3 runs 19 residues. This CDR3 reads CSVLTSTRSGTPSNYGYTF. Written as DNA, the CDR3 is TGCAGCGTTCTAACCTCCACCCGCAGCGGAACCCCATCAAACTATGGCTACACCTTC.

The CDR3 DNA reads TGTGCCAGCAGTTCCTGGACGGGGATGAACACTGAAGCTTTCTTT. This sequence encodes CASSSWTGMNTEAFF. This chain connects TRBV28 to TRBJ1-1; the D is unclear. Trimming pared 4 bases from V and 0 bases from J, leaving 12 bases between. The CDR3 extends over 15 amino acids. Germline V gives CDR1 MDHEN, CDR2 SYDVKM.

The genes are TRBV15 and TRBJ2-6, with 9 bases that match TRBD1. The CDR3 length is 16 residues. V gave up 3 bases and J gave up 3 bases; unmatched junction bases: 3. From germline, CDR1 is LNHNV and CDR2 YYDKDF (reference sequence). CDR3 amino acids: CATSRTGGLGANVLTF. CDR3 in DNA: TGTGCCACCAGCAGGACAGGGGGGCTTGGGGCCAACGTCCTGACTTTC.

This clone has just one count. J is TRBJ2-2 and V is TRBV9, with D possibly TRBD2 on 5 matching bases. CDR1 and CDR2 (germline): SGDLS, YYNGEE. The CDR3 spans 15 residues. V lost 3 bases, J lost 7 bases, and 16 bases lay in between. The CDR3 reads CASSAAAGRSGELFF. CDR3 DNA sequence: TGTGCCAGCAGCGCCGCGGCGGGCCGCAGCGGGGAGCTGTTTTTT. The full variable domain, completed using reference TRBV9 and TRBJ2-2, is DSGVTQTPKHLITATGQRVTLRCSPRSGDLSVYWYQQSLDQGLQFLIQYYNGEERAKGNILERFSAQQFPDLHSELNLSSLELGDSALYFCASSAAAGRSGELFFGEGSRLTVL.

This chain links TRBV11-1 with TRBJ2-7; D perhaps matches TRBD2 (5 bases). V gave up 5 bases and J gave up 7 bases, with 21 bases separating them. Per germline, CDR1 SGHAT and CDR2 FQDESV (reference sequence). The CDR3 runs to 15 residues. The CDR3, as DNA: TGTGCCAGCAGCCTCGCGAGGGTAGAGGGTAAAGAGCAGTACTTC. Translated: CASSLARVEGKEQYF.